This record looks at one TCR beta chain sequence and its context. The antigen is unknown. The junction departs from the called germline gene at one end, perhaps through a read error. The use of a sample-barcoded 5' primer and a J-beta primer mix characterized a second PCR of 7 to 11 cycles. Using its own MiXCR run on the 5' RACE reads, TCRdb lists one record per CDR3 protein. This sample has roughly 1,000,000 distinct CDR3 sequences; almost 25% occur once, and the top ten carry approximately 0.75%. Germline lookup yields CDR1 LNHDA and CDR2 SQIVND (reference sequence). This CDR3 region has 13 residues. The data originate from a study of blood T cells in healthy people across ages. Total RNA extracted from each sample amounted to at least 5.5 micrograms. Study results and caveats: The long-lived group displayed more naive CD4+ cells, plus higher diversity, than the aged donors did. Leaving the PBMCs unsorted stopped any conclusive comparison of naive versus antigen-experienced cells.

The sample also formed part of further work on T cells of mothers and their children. This second study notes: Reverse transcription into cDNA received all extracted RNA, at around 1.5 ug per 15 ul.

The V and J genes are TRBV19 and TRBJ1-2, with TRBD1 matching over 9 bases. The sample taken for sequencing was blood. The clonotype comes from a girl aged 2 to 9 in good health. This CDR3 is CASSDRGVDGYAF. The CDR3 nucleotides read TGTGCCAGCTCGGACAGGGGAGTGGATGGCTACGCCTTC.